There are a few counts of the clone carrying this TCR beta chain. This entry is derived from a study of T-cell reconstitution after alpha-beta-depleted transplantation in children. V lost 6 bases to trimming and J lost 9 bases, with 21 bases between them. Germline V gives CDR1 SNHLY, CDR2 FYNNEI. The CDR3 spans 15 residues. A TCRbeta library incorporating unique molecular identifiers was prepared. TCRdb used MiXCR to reprocess the PCR reads, holding one entry per CDR3 protein. The sample includes approximately 980,000 distinct CDR3 sequences, 25% to 30% of them seen just once. This sequence was found in a boy younger than two who had a stem cell transplant for SCID, so the T cells may come from the graft donor. The V gene is TRBV2, the J gene TRBJ2-1; possibly TRBD2 for D (5 bases). Sequencing was performed on PBMCs, mostly from graft donor cells, taken 360 days after TCRalphabeta/CD19-depleted stem cell transplant. CDR3 DNA sequence: TGTGCCAGCAGAGAACTGCTCGGGGTTGGAAGTGAGCAGTTCTTC. Amino acids: CASRELLGVGSEQFF. Filled out from reference TRBV2 and TRBJ2-1, the complete variable domain reads EPEVTQTPSHQVTQMGQEVILRCVPISNHLYFYWYRQILGQKVEFLVSFYNNEISEKSEIFDDQFSVERPDGSNFTLKIRSTKLEDSAMYFCASRELLGVGSEQFFGPGTRLTVL.